The 9 T cell receptor beta chains presented below share a single source sample, sequenced in a study of blood T cells in healthy people across ages. Then a second PCR, running about 7 to 11 cycles, was carried out with a sample-barcoded 5' primer and a J-beta primer mix. A single record per CDR3 protein comes from TCRdb applying MiXCR to the 5' RACE reads. The sample lists about 930,000 distinct CDR3 sequences; 25% to 35% were seen once. A further study also used this sample, focusing on T cells of mothers and their children.

Material: blood. These receptors came from a woman in her forties in good health.

This clonotype was picked up many times. The chain combines TRBV10-3 with TRBJ2-7; 9 bases agree with TRBD1. The CDR3 length is 15 residues. From germline, CDR1 is ENHRY and CDR2 SYGVKD. The V segment lost 2 bases and the J segment 3 bases; nucleotides outside the gene matches: 5. For the CDR3, the DNA is TGTGCCATCAGTGAGCTCGCGGACAGGGGCTACGAGCAGTACTTC. The encoded protein is CAISELADRGYEQYF.

This clonotype was counted between two and nine times. The chain uses TRBV7-2 and TRBJ1-2, with D possibly matching TRBD1 (6 bases). Trimming removed 1 base at V and 8 bases at J, with 17 bases between. From germline, CDR1 is SGHTA and CDR2 FQGNSA. The length of the CDR3 is 15 residues. DNA for the CDR3: TGTGCCAGCAGCTTAGTTGGATTTCAGGGGACGGGCTACACCTTC. Protein sequence: CASSLVGFQGTGYTF.

In the case of this clonotype: One end of the junction is discordant with germline, which a read error may explain. The CDR3 DNA follows: TGTGCCGGCAGCTCCGGAGACATTAGCGGGGGGGCCGGGGAGACCCAGTACTTC. Translation gives CAGSSGDISGGAGETQYF. V gene TRBV7-2 combines with J gene TRBJ2-5; 11 bases are a match to TRBD2. The germline CDR1 and CDR2 sequences are SGHTA and FQGNSA. CDR3 length: 18 residues.

This clonotype was observed many times. J is TRBJ2-3 and V is TRBV4-3, with 10 bases identical to TRBD2. CDR1 is LGHNA and CDR2 is YSLEER in the germline V gene. V trimming: 5 bases; J trimming: 1 base; junction bases outside the gene matches: 12. This CDR3 spans 18 amino acids. CDR3 loop: CASSAGTSDIRGTDTQYF. The CDR3 DNA sequence: TGCGCCAGCAGCGCCGGGACTAGCGACATAAGAGGCACAGATACGCAGTATTTT.

This clonotype was found many times. V usage is TRBV5-5 and J usage is TRBJ2-1; 9 bases fit TRBD1. From germline, CDR1 is SGHKS and CDR2 YYEKEE (reference sequence). V was pared by 6 bases and J by 7 bases, with 8 bases of the junction left unmatched. The CDR3 consists of 14 residues. CDR3 sequence: CASTDRGFRNEQFF. DNA of the CDR3: TGTGCCAGCACCGACAGGGGGTTCAGGAATGAGCAGTTCTTC.

A remark on this clonotype: One base away lies a much larger clone, so this may be a sequencing read error. The chain has TRBV7-6 and TRBJ2-7, with D maybe TRBD1 (6 bases). Germline CDR1 SGHVS, CDR2 FNYEAQ. The CDR3 is 14 amino acids. The chain's CDR3 is CTSSPTGIPYEQYF. The CDR3 DNA is TGTACCAGCAGCCCCACAGGGATACCCTACGAGCAGTACTTC.

This clonotype was counted ten times or more. The chain recombines TRBV28 with TRBJ2-2, with 8 positions matching TRBD2. Germline CDR1 and CDR2: MDHEN and SYDVKM. V was pared by 1 base and J by 8 bases, with 6 bases of the junction left unmatched. The CDR3 is 15 amino acids. The CDR3 reads CASSLSGGAAGELFF. Here the CDR3 DNA reads TGTGCCAGCAGTTTATCCGGGGGGGCCGCAGGGGAGCTGTTTTTT.

Comments on this clonotype: A much bigger clone sits one base away, suggesting this may be a read error. This rearrangement joins TRBV7-9 to TRBJ1-2; no clear D gene. Per the germline V gene, CDR1 is SEHNR and CDR2 is FQNEAQ (reference sequence). The CDR3 sequence is 13 residues long. The CDR3 region is CASRGLSNYDYTF. The CDR3, as DNA: TGTGCCAGCAGAGGACTTTCTAACTATGACTACACCTTC.

In its sample, this clonotype was seen many times. The genes are TRBV29-1 and TRBJ1-2; no clear D. From germline, CDR1 is SQVTM and CDR2 ANQGSEA. Trimming shortened V by 1 base and J by 0 bases, and 15 bases separated the two germline ends. This CDR3 region has 16 residues. In nucleotides, the CDR3 is TGCAGCGTTGAAGGCGCAGCTCACGAACCTAACTATGGCTACACCTTC. Translated: CSVEGAAHEPNYGYTF. Full variable domain (outside the CDR3, taken from reference TRBV29-1 and TRBJ1-2): SAVISQKPSRDICQRGTSLTIQCQVDSQVTMMFWYRQQPGQSLTLIATANQGSEATYESGFVIDKFPISRPNLTFSTLTVSNMSPEDSSIYLCSVEGAAHEPNYGYTFGSGTRLTVV.